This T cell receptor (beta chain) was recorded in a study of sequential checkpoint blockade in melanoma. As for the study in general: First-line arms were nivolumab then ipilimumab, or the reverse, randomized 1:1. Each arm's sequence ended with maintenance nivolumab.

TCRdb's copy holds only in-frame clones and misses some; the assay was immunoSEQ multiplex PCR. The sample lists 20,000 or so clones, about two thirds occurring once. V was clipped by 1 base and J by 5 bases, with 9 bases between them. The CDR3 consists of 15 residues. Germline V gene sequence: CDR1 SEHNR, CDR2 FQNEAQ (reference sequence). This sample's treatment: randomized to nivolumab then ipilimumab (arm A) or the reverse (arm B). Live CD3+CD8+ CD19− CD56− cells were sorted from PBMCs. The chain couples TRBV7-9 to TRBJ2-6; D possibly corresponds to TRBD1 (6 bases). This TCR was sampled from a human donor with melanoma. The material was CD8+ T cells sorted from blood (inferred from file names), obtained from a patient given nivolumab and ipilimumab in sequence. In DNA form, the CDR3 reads TGTGCCAGCAGCTTAGTAACAGGGCGGGCCAACGTCCTGACTTTC. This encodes CASSLVTGRANVLTF. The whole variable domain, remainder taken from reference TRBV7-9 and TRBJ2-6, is DTGVSQNPRHKITKRGQNVTFRCDPISEHNRLYWYRQTLGQGPEFLTYFQNEAQLEKSRLLSDRFSAERPKGSFSTLEIQRTEQGDSAMYLCASSLVTGRANVLTFGAGSRLTVL.